The 4 T cell receptor beta chains in this list originate from one sample, sequenced in a study of a mutant IDH1 vaccine in newly diagnosed glioma. Indicated time point: week 11, during vaccination. Every vaccine dose comprised 300 ug of mutant IDH1 20-mer peptide plus topical imiquimod. Generated by immunoSEQ multiplex PCR, the TCRdb table keeps only in-frame clones and is missing some. Found here are around 25,000 clones, around 82% of them singletons; the top ten hold about 8.2%. Antigens of these TCRs are unknown. The sample was PBMCs, taken from a glioma patient whose treatment included an IDH1 peptide vaccine. These receptors all come from a woman under 30 with glioma.

Here the CDR3 DNA reads TGTGCCAGAAGCTTGGTTCCGACTCTGAACACTGAAGCTTTCTTT. As protein: CARSLVPTLNTEAFF. The chain employs TRBV5-3 and TRBJ1-1; D unresolved. TRBV5-3 is annotated as an ORF whose role is uncertain. The CDR3 has 15 amino acids. V was clipped by 0 bases and J by 0 bases, with 9 bases between them.

CDR3 region: CASRRSHNEQFF. CDR3 coding DNA: TGTGCCAGCAGAAGATCCCACAATGAGCAGTTCTTC. The genes are TRBV2 and TRBJ2-1, with D uncertain. V was cut by 6 bases and J by 5 bases, with 8 bases left in between. CDR1 SNHLY and CDR2 FYNNEI come from the germline V gene. This CDR3 region has 12 residues.

The genes are TRBV23-1 and TRBJ2-7, with TRBD2 matching over 10 bases. TRBV23-1 is annotated as an ORF whose role is uncertain. The CDR3 totals 17 residues. J lost 2 bases, V lost 0 bases, and 7 bases had no gene match. The chain's CDR3 is CASSQSRLAGETYEQYF. Written as DNA, the CDR3 is TGCGCCAGCAGTCAATCCCGGCTAGCGGGAGAAACCTACGAGCAGTACTTC.

The chain joins TRBV15 to TRBJ1-5; D gene unclear. In germline, CDR1 is LNHNV, CDR2 YYDKDF (reference sequence). The CDR3 extends over 12 amino acids. V lost 2 bases to trimming and J lost 4 bases, with 3 bases between them. The CDR3 spells CATSRSNQPQHF. Here the CDR3 DNA reads TGTGCCACCAGCAGAAGTAATCAGCCCCAGCATTTT.